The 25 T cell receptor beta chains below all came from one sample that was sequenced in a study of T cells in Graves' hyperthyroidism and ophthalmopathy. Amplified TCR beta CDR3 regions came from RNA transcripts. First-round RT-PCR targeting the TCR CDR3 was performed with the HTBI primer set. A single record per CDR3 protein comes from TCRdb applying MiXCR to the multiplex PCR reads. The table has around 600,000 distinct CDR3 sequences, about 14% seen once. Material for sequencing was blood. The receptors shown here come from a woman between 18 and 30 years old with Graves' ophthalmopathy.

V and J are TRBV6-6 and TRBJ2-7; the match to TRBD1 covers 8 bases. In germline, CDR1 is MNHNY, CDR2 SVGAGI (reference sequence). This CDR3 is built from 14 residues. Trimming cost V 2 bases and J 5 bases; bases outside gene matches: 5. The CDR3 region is CASSYLDRDHEQYF. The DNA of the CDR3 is TGTGCCAGCAGTTACCTGGACAGGGACCACGAGCAGTACTTC.

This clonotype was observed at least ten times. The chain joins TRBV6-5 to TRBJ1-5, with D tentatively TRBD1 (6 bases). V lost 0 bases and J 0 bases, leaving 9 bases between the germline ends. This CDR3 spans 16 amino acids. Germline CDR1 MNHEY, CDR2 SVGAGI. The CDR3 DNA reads TGTGCCAGCAGTTACTCATCAGGGGATAGCAATCAGCCCCAGCATTTT. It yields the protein CASSYSSGDSNQPQHF.

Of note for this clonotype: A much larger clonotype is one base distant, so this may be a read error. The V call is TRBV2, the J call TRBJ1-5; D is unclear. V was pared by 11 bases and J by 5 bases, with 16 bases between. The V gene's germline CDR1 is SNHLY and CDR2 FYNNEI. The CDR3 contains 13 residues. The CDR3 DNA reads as TGTGCCTGTTCAGATATCGGGGATCAGCCCCAGCATTTT. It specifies CACSDIGDQPQHF.

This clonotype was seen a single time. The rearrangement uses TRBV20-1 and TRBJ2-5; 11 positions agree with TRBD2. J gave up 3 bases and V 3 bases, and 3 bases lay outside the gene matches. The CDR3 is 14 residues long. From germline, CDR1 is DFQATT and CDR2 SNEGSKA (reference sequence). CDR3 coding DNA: TGCAGTGCTAGTCTGGGACTAGCGGAAGAGACCCAGTACTTC. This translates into CSASLGLAEETQYF.

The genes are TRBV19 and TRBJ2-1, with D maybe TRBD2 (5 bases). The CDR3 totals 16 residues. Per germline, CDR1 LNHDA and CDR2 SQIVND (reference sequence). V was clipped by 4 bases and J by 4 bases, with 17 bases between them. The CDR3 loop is CASSTFGEGGYNEQFF. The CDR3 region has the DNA TGTGCCAGTAGTACCTTTGGAGAGGGCGGGTACAATGAGCAGTTCTTC.

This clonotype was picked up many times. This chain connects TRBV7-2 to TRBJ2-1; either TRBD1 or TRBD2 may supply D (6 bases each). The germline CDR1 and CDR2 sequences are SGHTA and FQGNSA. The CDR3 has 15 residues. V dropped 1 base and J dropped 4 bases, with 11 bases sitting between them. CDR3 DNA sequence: TGTGCCAGCAGCTTAGTAGGAGGGGGGTACAATGAGCAGTTCTTC. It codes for CASSLVGGGYNEQFF.

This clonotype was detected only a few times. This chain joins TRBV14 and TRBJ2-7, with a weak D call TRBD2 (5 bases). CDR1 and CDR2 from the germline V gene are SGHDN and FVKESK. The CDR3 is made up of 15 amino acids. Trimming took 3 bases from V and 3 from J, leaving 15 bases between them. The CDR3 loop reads CASSHPRGGIYEQYF. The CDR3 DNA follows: TGTGCCAGCAGCCATCCCCGGGGTGGAATCTACGAGCAGTACTTC. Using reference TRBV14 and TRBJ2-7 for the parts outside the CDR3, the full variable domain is EAGVTQFPSHSVIEKGQTVTLRCDPISGHDNLYWYRRVMGKEIKFLLHFVKESKQDESGMPNNRFLAERTGGTYSTLKVQPAELEDSGVYFCASSHPRGGIYEQYFGPGTRLTVT.

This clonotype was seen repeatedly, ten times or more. DNA for the CDR3: TGCAGTGCTAAAAGTGCAGGGACTAGCGGGACCGTAAGCTCCTACGAGCAGTACTTC. It is translated as CSAKSAGTSGTVSSYEQYF. The V call is TRBV20-1, the J call TRBJ2-7; 13 nucleotides line up with TRBD2. CDR3 length: 19 residues. V trimming: 4 bases; J trimming: 0 bases; junction bases outside the gene matches: 15. CDR1 is DFQATT and CDR2 is SNEGSKA in the germline V gene (reference sequence).

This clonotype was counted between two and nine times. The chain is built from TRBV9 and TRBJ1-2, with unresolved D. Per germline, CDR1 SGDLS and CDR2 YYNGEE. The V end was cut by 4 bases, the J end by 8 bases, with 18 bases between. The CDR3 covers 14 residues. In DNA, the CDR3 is TGTGCCAGCAGCCCCCAAGAAGGGCTCGGGGGCTACACCTTC. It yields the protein CASSPQEGLGGYTF. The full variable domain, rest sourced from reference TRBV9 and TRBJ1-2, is DSGVTQTPKHLITATGQRVTLRCSPRSGDLSVYWYQQSLDQGLQFLIQYYNGEERAKGNILERFSAQQFPDLHSELNLSSLELGDSALYFCASSPQEGLGGYTFGSGTRLTVV.

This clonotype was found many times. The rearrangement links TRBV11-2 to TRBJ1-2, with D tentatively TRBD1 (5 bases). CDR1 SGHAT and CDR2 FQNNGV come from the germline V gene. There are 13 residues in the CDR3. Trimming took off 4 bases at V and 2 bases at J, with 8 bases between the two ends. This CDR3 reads CASSSTVNYGYTF. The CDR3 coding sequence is TGTGCCAGCAGCTCGACAGTGAACTATGGCTACACCTTC.

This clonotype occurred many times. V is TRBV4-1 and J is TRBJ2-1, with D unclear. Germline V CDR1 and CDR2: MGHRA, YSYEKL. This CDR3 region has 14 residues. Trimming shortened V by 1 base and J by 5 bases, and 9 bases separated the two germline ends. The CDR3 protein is CASSQVGLDNEQFF. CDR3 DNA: TGCGCCAGCAGCCAAGTAGGGTTGGACAATGAGCAGTTCTTC.

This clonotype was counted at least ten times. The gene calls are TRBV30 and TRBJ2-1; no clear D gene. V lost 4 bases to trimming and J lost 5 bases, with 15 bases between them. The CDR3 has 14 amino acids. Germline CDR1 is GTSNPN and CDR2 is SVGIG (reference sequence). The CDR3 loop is CAWTRPSSNNEQFF. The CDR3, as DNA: TGTGCCTGGACCAGACCTTCGAGCAACAATGAGCAGTTCTTC.

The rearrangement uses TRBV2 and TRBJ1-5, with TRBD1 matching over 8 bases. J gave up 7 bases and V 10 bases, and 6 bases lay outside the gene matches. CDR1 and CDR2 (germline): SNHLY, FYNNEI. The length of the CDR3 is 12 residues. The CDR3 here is CATGGQGQPQHF. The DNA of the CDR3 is TGTGCCACAGGGGGCCAGGGGCAGCCCCAGCATTTT.

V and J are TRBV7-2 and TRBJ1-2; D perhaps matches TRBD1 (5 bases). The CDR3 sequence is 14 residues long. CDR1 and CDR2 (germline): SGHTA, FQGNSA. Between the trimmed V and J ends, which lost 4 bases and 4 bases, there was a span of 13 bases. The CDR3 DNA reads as TGTGCCAGCAGCTCCGGCAGGGAAGCCTATGGCTACACCTTC. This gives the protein CASSSGREAYGYTF. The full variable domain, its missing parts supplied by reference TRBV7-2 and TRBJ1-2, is GAGVSQSPSNKVTEKGKDVELRCDPISGHTALYWYRQSLGQGLEFLIYFQGNSAPDKSGLPSDRFSAERTGGSVSTLTIQRTQQEDSAVYLCASSSGREAYGYTFGSGTRLTVV.

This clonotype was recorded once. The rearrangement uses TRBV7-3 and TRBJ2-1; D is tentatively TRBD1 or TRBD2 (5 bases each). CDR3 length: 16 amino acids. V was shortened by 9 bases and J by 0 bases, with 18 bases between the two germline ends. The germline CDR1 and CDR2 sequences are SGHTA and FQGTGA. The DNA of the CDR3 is TGTGCCAGTCAGGGAGAGGGGCAGAGCTCCTACAATGAGCAGTTCTTC. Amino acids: CASQGEGQSSYNEQFF.

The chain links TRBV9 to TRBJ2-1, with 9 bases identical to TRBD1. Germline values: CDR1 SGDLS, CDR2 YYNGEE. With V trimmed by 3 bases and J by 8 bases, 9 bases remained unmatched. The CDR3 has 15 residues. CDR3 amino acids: CASSASGQGIYEQFF. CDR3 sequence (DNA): TGTGCCAGCAGCGCTTCGGGACAGGGTATATATGAGCAGTTCTTC.

As DNA, the CDR3 is TGCAGCGTTGAAGACCGGACAGGAGTGAACACTGAAGCTTTCTTT. Protein product: CSVEDRTGVNTEAFF. The rearrangement joins TRBV29-1 to TRBJ1-1; 7 bases are shared with TRBD1. With V trimmed by 0 bases and J by 0 bases, 4 bases remained unmatched. Germline V gene sequence: CDR1 SQVTM, CDR2 ANQGSEA. The CDR3 extends over 15 amino acids.

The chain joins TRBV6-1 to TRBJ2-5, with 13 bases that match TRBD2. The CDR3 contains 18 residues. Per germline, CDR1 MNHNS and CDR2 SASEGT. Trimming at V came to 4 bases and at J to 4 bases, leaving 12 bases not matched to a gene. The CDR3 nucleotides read TGTGCCAGCAGTGGGACTAGCGGGAGAGGGTTTGTGCGAGAGACCCAGTACTTC. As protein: CASSGTSGRGFVRETQYF.

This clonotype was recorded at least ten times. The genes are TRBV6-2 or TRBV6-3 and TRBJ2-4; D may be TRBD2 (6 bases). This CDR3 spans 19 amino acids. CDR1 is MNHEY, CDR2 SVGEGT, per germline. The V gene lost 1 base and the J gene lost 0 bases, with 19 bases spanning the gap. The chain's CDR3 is CASSYFRRDAPLAKNIQYF. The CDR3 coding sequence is TGTGCCAGCAGTTACTTTAGGCGGGATGCGCCACTAGCCAAAAACATTCAGTACTTC.

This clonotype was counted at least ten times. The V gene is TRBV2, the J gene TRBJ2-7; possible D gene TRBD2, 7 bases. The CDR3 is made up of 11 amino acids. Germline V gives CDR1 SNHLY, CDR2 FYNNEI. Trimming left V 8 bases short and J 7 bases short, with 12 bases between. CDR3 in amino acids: CASRGAREQYF. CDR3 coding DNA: TGTGCCAGCCGGGGGGCGCGGGAGCAGTACTTC.

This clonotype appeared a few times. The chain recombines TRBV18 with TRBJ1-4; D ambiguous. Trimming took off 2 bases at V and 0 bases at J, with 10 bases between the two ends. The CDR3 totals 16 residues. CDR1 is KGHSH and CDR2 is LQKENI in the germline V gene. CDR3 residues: CASSPSSRPTNEKLFF. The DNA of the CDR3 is TGTGCCAGCTCACCAAGCAGCCGGCCAACTAATGAAAAACTGTTTTTT.

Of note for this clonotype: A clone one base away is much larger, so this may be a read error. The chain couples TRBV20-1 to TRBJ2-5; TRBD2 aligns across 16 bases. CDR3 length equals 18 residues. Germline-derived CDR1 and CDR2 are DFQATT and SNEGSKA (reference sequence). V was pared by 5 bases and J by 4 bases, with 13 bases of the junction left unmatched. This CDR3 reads CSARYLGLAGGGVETQYF. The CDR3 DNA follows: TGCAGTGCTCGCTACCTGGGACTAGCGGGAGGGGGGGTAGAGACCCAGTACTTC.

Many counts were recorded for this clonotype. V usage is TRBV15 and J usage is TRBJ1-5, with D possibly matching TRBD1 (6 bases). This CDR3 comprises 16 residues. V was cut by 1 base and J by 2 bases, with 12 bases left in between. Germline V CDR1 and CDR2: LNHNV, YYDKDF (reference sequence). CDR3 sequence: CATSRVSGAGNQPQHF. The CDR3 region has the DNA TGTGCCACCAGCAGAGTTTCAGGGGCTGGCAATCAGCCCCAGCATTTT.

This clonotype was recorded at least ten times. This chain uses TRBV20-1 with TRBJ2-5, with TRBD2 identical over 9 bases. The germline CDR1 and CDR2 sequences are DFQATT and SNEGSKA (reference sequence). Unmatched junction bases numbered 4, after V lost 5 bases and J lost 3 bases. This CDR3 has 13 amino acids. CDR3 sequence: CSAPGLAKETQYF. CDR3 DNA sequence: TGCAGTGCTCCGGGACTAGCAAAAGAGACCCAGTACTTC.

DNA of the CDR3: TGCAGTGCTGAAGACTCGTCCTCCTACGAGCAGTACTTC. It yields the protein CSAEDSSSYEQYF. The chain couples TRBV20-1 to TRBJ2-7; no reliable D call. CDR1 is DFQATT and CDR2 is SNEGSKA in the germline V gene (reference sequence). This CDR3 comprises 13 residues. The V end lost 5 bases, the J end lost 0 bases, and 11 bases lay between the germline ends.